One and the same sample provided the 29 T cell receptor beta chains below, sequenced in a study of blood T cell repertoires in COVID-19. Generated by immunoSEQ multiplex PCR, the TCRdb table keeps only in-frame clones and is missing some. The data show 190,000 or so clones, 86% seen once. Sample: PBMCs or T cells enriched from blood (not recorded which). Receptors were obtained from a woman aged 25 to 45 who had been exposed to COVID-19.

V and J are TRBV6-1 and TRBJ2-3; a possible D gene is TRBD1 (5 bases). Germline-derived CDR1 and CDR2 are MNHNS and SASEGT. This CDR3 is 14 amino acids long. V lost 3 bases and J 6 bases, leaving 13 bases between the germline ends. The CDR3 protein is CASSERPKGDTQYF. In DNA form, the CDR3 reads TGTGCCAGCAGTGAGCGGCCCAAGGGGGATACGCAGTATTTT.

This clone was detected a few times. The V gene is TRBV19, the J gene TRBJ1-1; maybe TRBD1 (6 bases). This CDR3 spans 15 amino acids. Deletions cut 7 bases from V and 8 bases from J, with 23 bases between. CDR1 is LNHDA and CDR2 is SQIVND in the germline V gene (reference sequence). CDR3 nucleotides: TGTGCCAGTACCGACATCAGGGGTGTGACCAAGGAAGCTTTCTTT. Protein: CASTDIRGVTKEAFF. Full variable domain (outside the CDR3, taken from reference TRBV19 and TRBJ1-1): DGGITQSPKYLFRKEGQNVTLSCEQNLNHDAMYWYRQDPGQGLRLIYYSQIVNDFQKGDIAEGYSVSREKKESFPLTVTSAQKNPTAFYLCASTDIRGVTKEAFFGQGTRLTVV.

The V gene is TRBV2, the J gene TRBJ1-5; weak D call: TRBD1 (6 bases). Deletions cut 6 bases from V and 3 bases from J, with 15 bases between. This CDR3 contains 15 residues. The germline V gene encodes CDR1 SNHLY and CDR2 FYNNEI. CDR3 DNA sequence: TGTGCCAGCAGACCAGGGGATTTTACCAATCAGCCCCAGCATTTT. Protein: CASRPGDFTNQPQHF.

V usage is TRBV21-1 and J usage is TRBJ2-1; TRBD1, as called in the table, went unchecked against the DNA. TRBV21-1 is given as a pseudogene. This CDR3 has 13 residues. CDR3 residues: CASPTGEYREQFF. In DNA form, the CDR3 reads TGTGCCAGCCCGACAGGGGAGTATCGTGAGCAGTTCTTC.

In DNA, the CDR3 is TGTGCCAGCAGCCTAATAGCGGGGAAACAAGAGACCCAGTACTTC. Translated: CASSLIAGKQETQYF. The chain has TRBV11-2 and TRBJ2-5; TRBD2 matches 8 bases. The CDR3 sequence is 15 residues long. Looked up from germline, CDR1 is SGHAT and CDR2 is FQNNGV. Trimming at V came to 5 bases and at J to 2 bases, leaving 7 bases not matched to a gene.

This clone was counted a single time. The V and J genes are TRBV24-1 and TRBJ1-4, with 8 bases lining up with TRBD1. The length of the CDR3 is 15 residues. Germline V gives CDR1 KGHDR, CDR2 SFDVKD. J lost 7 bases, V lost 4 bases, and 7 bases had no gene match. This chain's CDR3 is CATSDPTGAGEKLFF. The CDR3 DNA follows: TGTGCCACCAGTGACCCGACAGGGGCCGGTGAAAAACTGTTTTTT.

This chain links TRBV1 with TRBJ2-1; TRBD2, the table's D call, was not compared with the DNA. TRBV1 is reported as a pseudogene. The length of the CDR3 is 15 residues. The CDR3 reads CTSSCGLAAYNEQFF. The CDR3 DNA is TGCACCAGCAGTTGTGGGCTAGCGGCCTACAATGAGCAGTTCTTC.

The CDR3 region is CASTVYMNTEAFF. CDR3 coding DNA: TGTGCCAGTACAGTATACATGAACACTGAAGCTTTCTTT. This rearrangement joins TRBV19 to TRBJ1-1; no clear D. The CDR3 totals 13 residues. The V and J ends lost 7 bases and 0 bases respectively, with 9 bases between them. CDR1 and CDR2 (germline): LNHDA, SQIVND (reference sequence).

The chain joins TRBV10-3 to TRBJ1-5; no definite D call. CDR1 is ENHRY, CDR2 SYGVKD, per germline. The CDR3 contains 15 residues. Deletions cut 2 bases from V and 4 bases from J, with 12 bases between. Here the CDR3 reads CAISEGRAGNQPQHF. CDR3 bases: TGTGCCATCAGTGAGGGGCGGGCAGGTAATCAGCCCCAGCATTTT.

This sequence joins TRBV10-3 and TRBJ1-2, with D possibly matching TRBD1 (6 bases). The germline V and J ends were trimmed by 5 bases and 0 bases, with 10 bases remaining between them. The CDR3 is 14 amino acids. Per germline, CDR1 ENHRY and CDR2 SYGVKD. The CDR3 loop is CAISSGQSNYGYTF. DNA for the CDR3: TGTGCCATCAGTTCCGGACAGTCTAACTATGGCTACACCTTC.

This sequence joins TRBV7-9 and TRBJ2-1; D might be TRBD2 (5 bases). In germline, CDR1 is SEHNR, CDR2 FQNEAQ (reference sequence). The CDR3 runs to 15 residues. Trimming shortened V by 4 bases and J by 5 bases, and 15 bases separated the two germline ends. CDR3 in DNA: TGTGCCAGCAGCTGGGTTACGGGATTAAACAATGAGCAGTTCTTC. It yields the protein CASSWVTGLNNEQFF.

CDR3 amino acids: CASRPGEAGAETQYF. In nucleotides, the CDR3 is TGCGCCAGCCGCCCCGGTGAAGCGGGGGCAGAGACCCAGTACTTC. The rearrangement joins TRBV5-1 to TRBJ2-5, with TRBD2 identical over 8 bases. Trimming cost V 7 bases and J 4 bases; bases outside gene matches: 12. From germline, CDR1 is SGHRS and CDR2 YFSETQ. The CDR3 is 15 residues long. The full variable domain, rest sourced from reference TRBV5-1 and TRBJ2-5, is KAGVTQTPRYLIKTRGQQVTLSCSPISGHRSVSWYQQTPGQGLQFLFEYFSETQRNKGNFPGRFSGRQFSNSRSEMNVSTLELGDSALYLCASRPGEAGAETQYFGPGTRLLVL.

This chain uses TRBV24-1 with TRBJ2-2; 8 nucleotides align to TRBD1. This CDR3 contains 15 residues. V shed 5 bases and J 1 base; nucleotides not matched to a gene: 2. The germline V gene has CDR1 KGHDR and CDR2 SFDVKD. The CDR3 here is CATSGGTGNTGELFF. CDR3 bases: TGTGCCACCAGTGGCGGGACAGGGAACACCGGGGAGCTGTTTTTT.

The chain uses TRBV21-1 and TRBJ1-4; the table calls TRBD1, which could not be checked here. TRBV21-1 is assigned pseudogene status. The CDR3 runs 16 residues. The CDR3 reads CASSKARGTGDEKLFF. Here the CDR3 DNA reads TGTGCCAGCAGCAAAGCTCGGGGGACAGGGGATGAAAAACTGTTTTTT.

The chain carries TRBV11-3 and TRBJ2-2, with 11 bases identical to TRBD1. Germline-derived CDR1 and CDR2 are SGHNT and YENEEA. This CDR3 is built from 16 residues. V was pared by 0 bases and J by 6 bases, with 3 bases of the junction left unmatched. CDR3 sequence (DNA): TGTGCCAGCAGCTTAGAGGACAGGGGGCCTTCCGGGGAGCTGTTTTTT. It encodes CASSLEDRGPSGELFF.

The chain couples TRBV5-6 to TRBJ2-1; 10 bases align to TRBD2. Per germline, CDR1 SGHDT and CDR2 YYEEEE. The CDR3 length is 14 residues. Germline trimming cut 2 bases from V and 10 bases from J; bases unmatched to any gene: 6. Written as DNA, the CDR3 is TGTGCCAGCAGCTTCCTAGCGGGGGATGGGGAGCAGTTCTTC. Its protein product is CASSFLAGDGEQFF.

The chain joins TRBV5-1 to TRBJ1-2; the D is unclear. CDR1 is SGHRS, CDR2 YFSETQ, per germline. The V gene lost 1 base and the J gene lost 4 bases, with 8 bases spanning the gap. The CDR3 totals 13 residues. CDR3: CASSLPGGYGYTF. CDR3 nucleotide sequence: TGCGCCAGCAGCTTGCCGGGTGGCTATGGCTACACCTTC.

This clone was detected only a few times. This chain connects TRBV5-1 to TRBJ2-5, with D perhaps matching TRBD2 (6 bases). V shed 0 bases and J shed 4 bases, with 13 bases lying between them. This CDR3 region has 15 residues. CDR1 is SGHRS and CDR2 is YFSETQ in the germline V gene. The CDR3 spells CASSLAGDRRETQYF. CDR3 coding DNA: TGCGCCAGCAGCTTGGCGGGGGACCGGCGAGAGACCCAGTACTTC.

CDR3 sequence (DNA): TGTGCCAGCAGTGATGATCGGTTCGGGGGACTAAACACCGGGGAGCTGTTTTTT. It specifies CASSDDRFGGLNTGELFF. The V gene is TRBV2, the J gene TRBJ2-2; 7 nucleotides match TRBD2. Unmatched junction bases numbered 12, after V lost 3 bases and J lost 2 bases. CDR1 SNHLY and CDR2 FYNNEI come from the germline V gene. The CDR3 is 18 amino acids.

The CDR3 sequence: CASSIGAGVYGYGYTF. CDR3 DNA sequence: TGTGCCAGTAGTATTGGGGCAGGGGTGTACGGCTATGGCTACACCTTC. The V and J genes are TRBV19 and TRBJ1-2, with D tentatively TRBD1 (6 bases). Germline lookup yields CDR1 LNHDA and CDR2 SQIVND (reference sequence). There are 16 residues in the CDR3. With 3 bases removed from V and 4 bases from J, the gap between germline ends came to 18 bases.

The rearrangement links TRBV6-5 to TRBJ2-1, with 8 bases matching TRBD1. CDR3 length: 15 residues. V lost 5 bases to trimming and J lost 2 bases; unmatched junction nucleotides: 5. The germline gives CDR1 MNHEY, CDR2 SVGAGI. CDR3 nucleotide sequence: TGTGCCAGCAGTAGAACAGGGGGGCCCTACAATGAGCAGTTCTTC. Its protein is CASSRTGGPYNEQFF.

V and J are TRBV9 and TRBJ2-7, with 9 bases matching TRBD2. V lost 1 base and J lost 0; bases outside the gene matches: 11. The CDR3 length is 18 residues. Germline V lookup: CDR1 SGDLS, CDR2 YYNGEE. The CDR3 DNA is TGTGCCAGCAGCGTAACCCCCGGCGAGCGGGGGGCCTCCTACGAGCAGTACTTC. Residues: CASSVTPGERGASYEQYF.

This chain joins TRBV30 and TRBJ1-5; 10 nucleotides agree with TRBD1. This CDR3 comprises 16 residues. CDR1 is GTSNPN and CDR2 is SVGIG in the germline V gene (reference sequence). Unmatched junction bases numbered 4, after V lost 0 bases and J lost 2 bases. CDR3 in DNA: TGTGCCTGGAGTGTACGGGGGACAGGGGGCAATCAGCCCCAGCATTTT. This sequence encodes CAWSVRGTGGNQPQHF.

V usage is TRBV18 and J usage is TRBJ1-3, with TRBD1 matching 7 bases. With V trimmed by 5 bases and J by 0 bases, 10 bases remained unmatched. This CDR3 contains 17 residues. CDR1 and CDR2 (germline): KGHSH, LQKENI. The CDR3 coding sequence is TGTGCCAGCTCAATAGACCCGGGACAGCTCTCTGGAAACACCATATATTTT. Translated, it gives CASSIDPGQLSGNTIYF.

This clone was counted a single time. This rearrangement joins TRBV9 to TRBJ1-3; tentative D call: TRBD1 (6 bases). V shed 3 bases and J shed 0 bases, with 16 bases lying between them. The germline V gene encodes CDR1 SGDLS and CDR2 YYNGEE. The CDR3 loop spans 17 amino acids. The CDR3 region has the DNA TGTGCCAGCAGCGAGGCAAGGGGGGGGCTCTCTGGAAACACCATATATTTT. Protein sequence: CASSEARGGLSGNTIYF.

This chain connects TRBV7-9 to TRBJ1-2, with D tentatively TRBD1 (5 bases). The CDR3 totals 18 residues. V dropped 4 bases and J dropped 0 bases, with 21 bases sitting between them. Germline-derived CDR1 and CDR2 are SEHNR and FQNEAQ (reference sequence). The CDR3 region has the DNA TGTGCCAGCAGCTCGTTCGCGGGGGGAGTAAACGCTAACTATGGCTACACCTTC. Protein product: CASSSFAGGVNANYGYTF.

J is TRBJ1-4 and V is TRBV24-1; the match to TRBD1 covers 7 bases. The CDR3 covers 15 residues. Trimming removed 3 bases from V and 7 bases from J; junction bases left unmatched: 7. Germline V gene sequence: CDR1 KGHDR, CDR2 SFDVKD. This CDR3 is CATSDPGGDGEKLFF. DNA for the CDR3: TGTGCCACCAGTGATCCAGGGGGTGACGGTGAAAAACTGTTTTTT.

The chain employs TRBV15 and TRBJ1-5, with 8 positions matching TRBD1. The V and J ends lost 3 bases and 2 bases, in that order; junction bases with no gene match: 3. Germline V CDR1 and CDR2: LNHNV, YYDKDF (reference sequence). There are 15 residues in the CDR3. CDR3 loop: CATSRDRVGNQPQHF. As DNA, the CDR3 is TGTGCCACCAGCAGGGACAGGGTAGGCAATCAGCCCCAGCATTTT.

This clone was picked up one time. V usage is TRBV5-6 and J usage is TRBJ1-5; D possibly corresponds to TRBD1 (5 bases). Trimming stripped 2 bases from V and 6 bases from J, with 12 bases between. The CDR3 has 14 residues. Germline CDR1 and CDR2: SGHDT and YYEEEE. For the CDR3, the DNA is TGTGCCAGCAGCTTTCAGGGACTATCTCAGCCCCAGCATTTT. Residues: CASSFQGLSQPQHF.